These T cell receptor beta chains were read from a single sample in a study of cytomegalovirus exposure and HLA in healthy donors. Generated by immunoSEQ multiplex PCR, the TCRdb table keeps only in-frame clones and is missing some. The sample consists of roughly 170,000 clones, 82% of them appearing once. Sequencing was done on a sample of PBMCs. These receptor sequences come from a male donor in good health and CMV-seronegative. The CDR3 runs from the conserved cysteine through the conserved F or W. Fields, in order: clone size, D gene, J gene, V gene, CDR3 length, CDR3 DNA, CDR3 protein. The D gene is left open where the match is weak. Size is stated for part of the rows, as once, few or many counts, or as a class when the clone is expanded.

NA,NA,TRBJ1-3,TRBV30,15,TGTGCCTGGAGTGTACGAGCGGGCTCTGGAAACACCATATATTTT,CAWSVRAGSGNTIYF
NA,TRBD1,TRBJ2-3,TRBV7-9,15,TGTGCCAGCAGCTTAGGGACAGGGTTGGCAGATACGCAGTATTTT,CASSLGTGLADTQYF
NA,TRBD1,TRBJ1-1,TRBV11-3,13,TGTGCCAGCAGCTTATCGTCCGACAGGGAGGCTTTCTTT,CASSLSSDREAFF
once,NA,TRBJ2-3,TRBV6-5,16,TGTGCCAGCAGTTACTCCACCAGCGGAGACACAGATACGCAGTATTTT,CASSYSTSGDTDTQYF
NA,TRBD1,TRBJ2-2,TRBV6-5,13,TGTGCCAGCAGACCGACAGGGAACCGGGAGCTGTTTTTT,CASRPTGNRELFF
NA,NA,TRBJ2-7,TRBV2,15,TGTGCCAGCAGTGAAGAAACTGGCGGTGCCTACGAGCAGTACTTC,CASSEETGGAYEQYF
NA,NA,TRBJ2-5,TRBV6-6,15,TGTGCCAGCAGTTACTCTCGCCAGGGACAAGAGACCCAGTACTTC,CASSYSRQGQETQYF
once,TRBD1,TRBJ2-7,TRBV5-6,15,TGTGCCAGCAGCGGGGGACAGGCCACCCTCTACGAGCAGTACTTC,CASSGGQATLYEQYF
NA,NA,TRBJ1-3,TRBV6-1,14,TGTGCCAGCAGTGAAGTAGCAAGAGGAAACACCATATATTTT,CASSEVARGNTIYF
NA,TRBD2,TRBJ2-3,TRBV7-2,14,TGTGCCAGCAGCTCAGGACTAGCCACAGATACGCAGTATTTT,CASSSGLATDTQYF
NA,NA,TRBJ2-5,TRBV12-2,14,TGTGCAAGTCGCTTAGCGGCGGGACTAGAGACCCAGTACTTC,CASRLAAGLETQYF
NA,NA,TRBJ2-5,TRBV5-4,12,TGTGCCAGCAGAAAGGGGGAAGAGACCCAGTACTTC,CASRKGEETQYF
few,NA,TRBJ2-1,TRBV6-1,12,TGTGCCAGCAGACGACAGTACAATGAGCAGTTCTTC,CASRRQYNEQFF
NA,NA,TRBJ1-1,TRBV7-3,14,TGTGCCAGCAGCCCAGGGGCTGGGGGCACTGAAGCTTTCTTT,CASSPGAGGTEAFF
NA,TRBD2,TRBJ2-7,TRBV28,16,TGTGCCAGCACCCCCGGGGGGGTCTGGGGTGATTACGAGCAGTACTTC,CASTPGGVWGDYEQYF
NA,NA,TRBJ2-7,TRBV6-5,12,TGTGCCAGCAGTTATCGGAGGGGCGAGCAGTACTTC,CASSYRRGEQYF
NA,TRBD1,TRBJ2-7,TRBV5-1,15,TGCGCCAGCAGCTTAACCGGGACAGGCCTTTACGAGCAGTACTTC,CASSLTGTGLYEQYF
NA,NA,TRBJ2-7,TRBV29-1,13,TGCAGCGTTGAAGATCGAACAGATCACGAGCAGTACTTC,CSVEDRTDHEQYF
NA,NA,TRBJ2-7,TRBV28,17,TGTGCCAGCAGTTTATGGGGCCCCAGGGACAAAAAATACGAGCAGTACTTC,CASSLWGPRDKKYEQYF
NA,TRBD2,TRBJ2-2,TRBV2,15,TGTGCCACACTAGCGGGGGGGCTTCAGACCGGGGAGCTGTTTTTT,CATLAGGLQTGELFF
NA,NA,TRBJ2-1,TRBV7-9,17,TGTGCCAGCAGCGCCCCGGAGCAACTAGGGTTTTCTTGGGAGCAGTTCTTC,CASSAPEQLGFSWEQFF
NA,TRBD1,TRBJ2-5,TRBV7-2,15,TGTGCCAGCGGCCAACAGGGGGCGAATTCAGAGACCCAGTACTTC,CASGQQGANSETQYF
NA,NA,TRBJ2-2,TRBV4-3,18,TGCGCCAGCAGCCAAGATACGGGTAAAGCGGCGAACACCGGGGAGCTGTTTTTT,CASSQDTGKAANTGELFF